This T cell receptor beta chain was observed in a study of T cell responses to AZD1222 COVID-19 vaccine. Whole-study findings and limits: Regions left unmutated in variants are reportedly the target of nearly half of spike-specific TCRs. The study found Spike-specific TCR breadth and depth rose after two AZD1222 doses.

With regard to this clone: Antigen specificity is unknown.

Germline lookup yields CDR1 SEHNR and CDR2 FQNEAQ (reference sequence). Trimming cost V 5 bases and J 1 base; bases outside gene matches: 1. This CDR3 has 13 residues. Some clones are missing from TCRdb's copy, which holds only in-frame ones; the method was immunoSEQ multiplex PCR. Of 120,000 to 150,000 clones in the sample, roughly 90% were seen once. This sequence originates from an adult who received the MenACWY meningococcal vaccine as a control. The V call is TRBV7-9, the J call TRBJ1-1, with 7 bases matching TRBD1. The material sequenced was peripheral blood, taken 28 days after the second dose of the MenACWY control vaccine. The CDR3 region has the DNA TGTGCCAGCAGCGGACAGGCGAACACTGAAGCTTTCTTT. Amino acids: CASSGQANTEAFF.